This T cell receptor (beta chain) was observed in a study of radiation and T cells in renal cell carcinoma. Turning to the study itself: Nephrectomy followed 15 Gy stereotactic body radiation by 4 weeks.

The time point was: baseline pretreatment blood. The sample's treatment: 15 Gy SBRT to primary tumor, nephrectomy 4 weeks later. Germline assignment: CDR1 SSHAT and CDR2 FNYEAQ (reference sequence). CDR3 length equals 15 residues. V was pared by 5 bases and J by 6 bases, with 16 bases between. Profiled with immunoSEQ multiplex PCR; TCRdb holds only in-frame clones, not every one. Here the sample spans approximately 63,000 clones, 65% to 80% being singletons. The rearrangement joins TRBV7-7 to TRBJ2-2; D might be TRBD1 or TRBD2, each matching 6 bases. This sequence originates from a man between 60 and 70 years old with renal cell carcinoma. Sequencing was performed on blood, taken from a patient whose treatment included radiotherapy and nephrectomy. CDR3 region: CASSRLGGDSGELFF. The CDR3 DNA reads TGTGCCAGCAGCCGTTTGGGGGGCGATTCCGGGGAGCTGTTTTTT.